Each of the 23 T cell receptor beta chains below was sequenced from the same sample in a study of shared clonotypes between healthy human individuals (TCRdb year 2020). Libraries were constructed by the immunoSEQ multiplex PCR assay. TCRdb's version of the immuneACCESS table is confined to in-frame rearrangements and falls short of the full clone set. An unresolved V gene accounts for under half of the shortfall where checked; the remainder is of unknown origin. The table for this sample lists 1,500,000 or so clones; about 96% of them were counted only once. In total, the top ten clones hold 1% to 1.5% of the sample. Material: naive CD4+ T cells sorted from blood. The sample's cell subset or site label, decoded: CD45RA+ positively selected. The receptors were sampled from a man aged 25 to 40 in good health.

This clone was counted a single time. CDR3 protein: CASSQVGQGGEQYF. As DNA, the CDR3 is TGTGCCAGCAGCCAGGTCGGGCAGGGTGGCGAGCAGTACTTC. J is TRBJ2-7 and V is TRBV11-2; maybe TRBD1 (5 bases). This CDR3 is built from 14 residues. The V and J ends lost 5 bases and 6 bases respectively, with 17 bases between them. CDR1 is SGHAT, CDR2 FQNNGV, per germline.

This chain connects TRBV28 to TRBJ1-1, with a weak D call TRBD1 (5 bases). The CDR3 extends over 13 amino acids. The V gene lost 2 bases and the J gene lost 11 bases, with 15 bases spanning the gap. Per the germline V gene, CDR1 is MDHEN and CDR2 is SYDVKM. The CDR3: CASSLPDSSRAFF. The CDR3, as DNA: TGTGCCAGCAGTTTACCCGACAGTTCTCGCGCTTTCTTT.

The J gene is TRBJ2-3, the V gene TRBV7-9; D not resolved. CDR1 SEHNR and CDR2 FQNEAQ come from the germline V gene (reference sequence). There are 16 residues in the CDR3. Trimming shortened V by 2 bases and J by 2 bases, and 14 bases separated the two germline ends. CDR3 loop: CASSLMEQLITDTQYF. In DNA, the CDR3 is TGTGCCAGCAGCTTAATGGAACAGCTCATCACAGATACGCAGTATTTT.

The V call is TRBV7-2, the J call TRBJ2-1; 12 positions match TRBD2. This CDR3 has 16 residues. V lost 3 bases to trimming and J lost 7 bases; unmatched junction nucleotides: 7. Germline assignment: CDR1 SGHTA and CDR2 FQGNSA. CDR3 amino acids: CASSLKGTSGLNEQFF. CDR3 nucleotide sequence: TGTGCCAGCAGCTTGAAGGGGACTAGCGGGCTAAATGAGCAGTTCTTC.

The rearrangement links TRBV6-5 to TRBJ2-1, with D possibly matching TRBD2 (5 bases). Germline CDR1 and CDR2: MNHEY and SVGAGI. The CDR3 length is 16 residues. V gave up 0 bases and J gave up 6 bases, with 15 bases separating them. CDR3 bases: TGTGCCAGCAGTTACTCGAGGGTGGTCGAACGCAATGAGCAGTTCTTC. Protein: CASSYSRVVERNEQFF.

The genes are TRBV7-9 and TRBJ2-4; D tentatively fits TRBD1 or TRBD2 (5 bases each). CDR1 SEHNR and CDR2 FQNEAQ come from the germline V gene (reference sequence). This CDR3 is 15 amino acids long. Trimming removed 6 bases at V and 3 bases at J, with 15 bases between. CDR3 amino acids: CASSQGPRNKNIQYF. The CDR3, as DNA: TGTGCCAGCAGTCAGGGACCCCGTAACAAAAACATTCAGTACTTC.

The genes are TRBV10-3 and TRBJ2-5, with D perhaps matching TRBD2 (5 bases). CDR1 and CDR2 (germline): ENHRY, SYGVKD. V lost 8 bases and J 1 base, leaving 11 bases between the germline ends. This CDR3 comprises 13 residues. The CDR3 is CAIGRGPQETQYF. The DNA of the CDR3 is TGTGCCATCGGGCGCGGGCCCCAAGAGACCCAGTACTTC.

The chain employs TRBV4-3 and TRBJ2-1; D remains ambiguous. Germline V lookup: CDR1 LGHNA, CDR2 YSLEER. V lost 1 base and J lost 5, with 6 bases in between. This CDR3 has 13 amino acids. In nucleotides, the CDR3 is TGCGCCAGCAGCCAAGTAGCAGACAATGAGCAGTTCTTC. The encoded protein is CASSQVADNEQFF.

The rearrangement links TRBV7-3 to TRBJ2-2, with 13 nucleotides matching TRBD2. Germline V gives CDR1 SGHTA, CDR2 FQGTGA. The CDR3 runs 16 residues. The ends lost 5 bases at V and 3 bases at J; junction bases unmatched: 3. The CDR3 DNA reads TGTGCCAGCAGCCCTGGGACTAGCGGGGACACCGGGGAGCTGTTTTTT. Amino acids: CASSPGTSGDTGELFF.

DNA of the CDR3: TGTGCCAGCAGCTTGGTCCTAGCGGGAGGGGGCACAGATACGCAGTATTTT. Protein sequence: CASSLVLAGGGTDTQYF. V and J are TRBV5-4 and TRBJ2-3; 12 bases are shared with TRBD2. V lost 0 bases and J lost 1; bases outside the gene matches: 3. This CDR3 spans 17 amino acids. The germline CDR1 and CDR2 sequences are SGHNT and YYREEE (reference sequence).

The gene calls are TRBV4-2 and TRBJ2-1; the D is unclear. CDR1 is LGHNA, CDR2 YNFKEQ, per germline. V was clipped by 3 bases and J by 8 bases, with 14 bases between them. CDR3 length: 14 amino acids. The CDR3: CASSHVLKVDEQFF. CDR3 in DNA: TGTGCCAGCAGCCACGTCCTGAAGGTGGATGAGCAGTTCTTC.

The V gene is TRBV19, the J gene TRBJ2-1, with D maybe TRBD2 (5 bases). Germline assignment: CDR1 LNHDA and CDR2 SQIVND (reference sequence). The germline V and J ends were trimmed by 3 bases and 5 bases, with 14 bases remaining between them. This CDR3 has 15 amino acids. The CDR3 nucleotides read TGTGCCAGTAGTATCTGGGAGAAGGAAAACAATGAGCAGTTCTTC. Amino acids: CASSIWEKENNEQFF. Filled out from reference TRBV19 and TRBJ2-1, the complete variable domain reads DGGITQSPKYLFRKEGQNVTLSCEQNLNHDAMYWYRQDPGQGLRLIYYSQIVNDFQKGDIAEGYSVSREKKESFPLTVTSAQKNPTAFYLCASSIWEKENNEQFFGPGTRLTVL.

The chain joins TRBV7-3 to TRBJ2-7; no clear D gene. The germline gives CDR1 SGHTA, CDR2 FQGTGA. Trimming pared 3 bases from V and 10 bases from J, leaving 13 bases between. CDR3 length: 12 amino acids. The CDR3 sequence is CASSFDTQIQYF. The CDR3 region has the DNA TGTGCCAGCAGCTTCGACACTCAGATACAGTACTTC. Using reference TRBV7-3 and TRBJ2-7 for the parts outside the CDR3, the full variable domain is GAGVSQTPSNKVTEKGKYVELRCDPISGHTALYWYRQSLGQGPEFLIYFQGTGAADDSGLPNDRFFAVRPEGSVSTLKIQRTERGDSAVYLCASSFDTQIQYFGPGTRLTVT.

This chain links TRBV9 with TRBJ1-4; perhaps TRBD1 as D (5 bases). The germline V and J ends were trimmed by 0 bases and 4 bases, with 7 bases remaining between them. The CDR3 is made up of 14 amino acids. Per the germline V gene, CDR1 is SGDLS and CDR2 is YYNGEE. DNA for the CDR3: TGTGCCAGCAGCGTAGGACAGCATAATGAAAAACTGTTTTTT. Protein: CASSVGQHNEKLFF.

V is TRBV5-1 and J is TRBJ2-1; D is perhaps TRBD1 or TRBD2 (5 bases each). Trimming shortened V by 1 base and J by 7 bases, and 15 bases separated the two germline ends. The CDR3 is made up of 15 amino acids. Germline CDR1 reads SGHRS; CDR2 reads YFSETQ. The DNA for the CDR3 is TGCGCCAGCAGCTTGCCGGGACCCAACGTAAATGAGCAGTTCTTC. Protein product: CASSLPGPNVNEQFF.

The CDR3 DNA follows: TGTGCCAGCAGTGAAGATTTGGCAGATACGCAGTATTTT. The encoded protein is CASSEDLADTQYF. V is TRBV2 and J is TRBJ2-3; D not certain. The CDR3 has 13 amino acids. Trimming stripped 1 base from V and 4 bases from J, with 6 bases between. Germline loops: CDR1 SNHLY, CDR2 FYNNEI. The variable domain in full, with the rest retrieved from reference TRBV2 and TRBJ2-3, is EPEVTQTPSHQVTQMGQEVILRCVPISNHLYFYWYRQILGQKVEFLVSFYNNEISEKSEIFDDQFSVERPDGSNFTLKIRSTKLEDSAMYFCASSEDLADTQYFGPGTRLTVL.

V and J are TRBV9 and TRBJ2-2, with D perhaps TRBD1 or TRBD2 (9 bases each). Trimming shortened V by 4 bases and J by 7 bases, and 20 bases separated the two germline ends. CDR3 size: 16 residues. Germline CDR1 SGDLS, CDR2 YYNGEE. The CDR3 reads CASSRLAETGGGELFF. CDR3 DNA sequence: TGTGCCAGCAGCAGACTAGCGGAGACAGGGGGCGGGGAGCTGTTTTTT. The full variable domain, rest sourced from reference TRBV9 and TRBJ2-2, is DSGVTQTPKHLITATGQRVTLRCSPRSGDLSVYWYQQSLDQGLQFLIQYYNGEERAKGNILERFSAQQFPDLHSELNLSSLELGDSALYFCASSRLAETGGGELFFGEGSRLTVL.

The chain combines TRBV11-3 with TRBJ2-1; 10 positions match TRBD2. CDR1 and CDR2 (germline): SGHNT, YENEEA. J was trimmed by 2 bases and V by 3 bases; bases with no gene match: 1. CDR3 length: 15 residues. The CDR3 region is CASSFSGRTYNEQFF. For the CDR3, the DNA is TGTGCCAGCAGCTTTAGCGGGAGGACCTACAATGAGCAGTTCTTC.

V and J are TRBV28 and TRBJ2-7, with D possibly being TRBD2 (5 bases). V shed 3 bases and J shed 9 bases, with 12 bases lying between them. In germline, CDR1 is MDHEN, CDR2 SYDVKM. This CDR3 is 12 amino acids long. This chain's CDR3 is CASSFQDRGQYF. The CDR3 bases are TGTGCCAGCAGTTTTCAAGACCGGGGGCAGTACTTC. The full variable domain, with the rest looked up from reference TRBV28 and TRBJ2-7, is DVKVTQSSRYLVKRTGEKVFLECVQDMDHENMFWYRQDPGLGLRLIYFSYDVKMKEKGDIPEGYSVSREKKERFSLILESASTNQTSMYLCASSFQDRGQYFGPGTRLTVT.

The chain combines TRBV5-1 with TRBJ2-7; 10 bases map to TRBD2. Germline CDR1 SGHRS, CDR2 YFSETQ. The CDR3 loop spans 14 amino acids. V lost 6 bases and J lost 5; bases outside the gene matches: 8. The CDR3 spells CASKELAGYDEQYF. CDR3 nucleotide sequence: TGCGCCAGCAAGGAACTAGCGGGATATGACGAGCAGTACTTC.

The chain uses TRBV4-3 and TRBJ2-1; 9 bases match TRBD2. CDR1 LGHNA and CDR2 YSLEER come from the germline V gene. This CDR3 has 21 amino acids. V was pared by 7 bases and J by 0 bases, with 22 bases of the junction left unmatched. DNA for the CDR3: TGCGCCAGCACCATTCCCCCGGGGGCGGGAGGGCTCCGGAGCTCCTACAATGAGCAGTTCTTC. This gives the protein CASTIPPGAGGLRSSYNEQFF.

This sequence joins TRBV5-4 and TRBJ2-7; D possibly corresponds to TRBD1 (6 bases). Germline CDR1 reads SGHNT; CDR2 reads YYREEE (reference sequence). CDR3 length: 15 amino acids. The V and J ends lost 5 bases and 0 bases respectively, with 15 bases between them. CDR3 sequence reads: CASSSGTTTSYEQYF. As DNA, the CDR3 is TGTGCCAGCAGTTCCGGGACAACTACCTCCTACGAGCAGTACTTC.

The J gene is TRBJ2-4, the V gene TRBV30; 10 bases agree with TRBD2. Germline V CDR1 and CDR2: GTSNPN, SVGIG (reference sequence). This CDR3 contains 16 residues. V lost 4 bases and J lost 3; bases outside the gene matches: 9. This CDR3 is CAWIPGLAGVKNIQYF. CDR3 bases: TGTGCCTGGATCCCAGGGCTAGCGGGAGTCAAAAACATTCAGTACTTC. Looking up the rest from reference TRBV30 and TRBJ2-4 gives the full variable domain: SQTIHQWPATLVQPVGSPLSLECTVEGTSNPNLYWYRQAAGRGLQLLFYSVGIGQISSEVPQNLSASRPQDRQFILSSKKLLLSDSGFYLCAWIPGLAGVKNIQYFGAGTRLSVL.